This T cell receptor beta chain was sequenced in a study of cytomegalovirus exposure and HLA in healthy donors. In regard to this clone: Its cognate antigen is unknown.

Study-level findings and limits: It was only CMV serostatus that was available as immune exposure information. The classifier reportedly diagnosed cytomegalovirus status with high sensitivity and specificity.

The primer mix had 60 Vbeta and 13 Jbeta primers. Some clones are missing from TCRdb's copy, which holds only in-frame ones; the method was immunoSEQ multiplex PCR. The sample consists of about 140,000 clones, under 75% of them appearing once. This CDR3 is 14 amino acids long. Germline loops: CDR1 MNHEY, CDR2 SMNVEV (reference sequence). Trimming stripped 6 bases from V and 6 bases from J, with 17 bases between. The sample consisted of PBMCs. The source is a woman aged 40-49 years in good health and CMV-seronegative. The chain links TRBV27 to TRBJ1-1; D uncertain. This CDR3 reads CASRGISRRAEAFF. CDR3 in DNA: TGTGCCAGCAGGGGAATAAGCAGGAGGGCTGAAGCTTTCTTT.